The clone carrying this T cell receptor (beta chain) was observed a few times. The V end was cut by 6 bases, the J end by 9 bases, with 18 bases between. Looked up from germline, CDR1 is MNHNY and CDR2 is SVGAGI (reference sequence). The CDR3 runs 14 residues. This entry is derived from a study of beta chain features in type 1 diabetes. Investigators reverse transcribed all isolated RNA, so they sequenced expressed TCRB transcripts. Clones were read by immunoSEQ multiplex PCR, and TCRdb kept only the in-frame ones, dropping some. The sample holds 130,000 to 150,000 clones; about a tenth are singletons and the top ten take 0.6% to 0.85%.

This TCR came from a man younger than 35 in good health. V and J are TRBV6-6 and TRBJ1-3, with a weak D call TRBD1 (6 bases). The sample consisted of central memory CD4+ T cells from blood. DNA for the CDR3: TGTGCCAGCAGCAAGGCACAGGGTGCGAGCACCATATATTTT. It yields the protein CASSKAQGASTIYF.